The present T cell receptor beta chain was sequenced within a study of patients and donors after allogeneic stem cell transplantation. Only a few counts were recorded for this clonotype. TCRdb reanalysed the RT-PCR reads using MiXCR and keeps one entry per CDR3 protein. The sample shows roughly 230,000 distinct CDR3 sequences, 12% to 15% of them seen only once. The CDR3 is 15 residues long. Germline loops: CDR1 SGHTA, CDR2 FQGNSA. V was shortened by 1 base and J by 4 bases, with 13 bases between the two germline ends. The clonotype was recovered from a human donor who was either an allogeneic HSCT recipient or a stem cell or donor lymphocyte infusion donor (not recorded which). It is not recorded whose cells these are; they may come from a transplant donor. Sequencing used blood, either unsorted or a sorted T cell fraction (not recorded which). The chain uses TRBV7-2 and TRBJ2-5; D call uncertain. CDR3 sequence: CASSLEGRMGETQYF. DNA of the CDR3: TGTGCCAGCAGCTTAGAGGGCAGGATGGGAGAGACCCAGTACTTC.